This TCR beta chain appears in the sequencing data of a study of T cell repertoires in ileal Crohn's disease. A note on this clone: The antigen remains unidentified.

Repertoires were generated with immunoSEQ multiplex PCR, while TCRdb's copy carries only in-frame clones and drops some. This sample has roughly 2,500 clones, with 85% to 95% found just once. The time point: inflamed ileum from the surgical specimen. Germline V gene sequence: CDR1 SGHDN, CDR2 FVKESK. With 2 bases removed from V and 6 bases from J, the gap between germline ends came to 16 bases. CDR3 size: 15 residues. Findings and limits, study-wide: Sorted CD8 T cells held more high-frequency clones than CD4. Active smokers at surgery had more clonal expansions than non-smokers.

The sequenced material came from ileal tissue. The source of this sequence is an adult with Crohn's disease. The gene calls are TRBV14 and TRBJ1-1; no definite D call. CDR3: CASSQIKGREAEAFF. Written as DNA, the CDR3 is TGTGCCAGCAGCCAAATAAAGGGCCGGGAGGCTGAAGCTTTCTTT. Supplemented by reference TRBV14 and TRBJ1-1, the full variable domain reads EAGVTQFPSHSVIEKGQTVTLRCDPISGHDNLYWYRRVMGKEIKFLLHFVKESKQDESGMPNNRFLAERTGGTYSTLKVQPAELEDSGVYFCASSQIKGREAEAFFGQGTRLTVV.